These 9 T cell receptor beta chains share one sample of origin, sequenced in a study of blood T cell repertoires in COVID-19. The protocol was immunoSEQ multiplex PCR, while the TCRdb copy is restricted to in-frame clones and leaves out a portion. The table shows roughly 140,000 clones, with roughly 84% occurring only once. The sequenced sample consisted of PBMCs or T cells enriched from blood (not recorded which). The origin of the receptors is a woman aged 45-59 years who had been exposed to COVID-19.

The chain uses TRBV27 and TRBJ2-7; 7 bases fit TRBD2. From germline, CDR1 is MNHEY and CDR2 SMNVEV (reference sequence). Trimming took 2 bases from V and 2 from J; bases not matched to a gene: 6. The CDR3 spans 15 residues. For the CDR3, the DNA is TGTGCCAGCAGTTTAACTTCCAGCGGGACCTACGAGCAGTACTTC. Translated: CASSLTSSGTYEQYF.

The chain combines TRBV19 with TRBJ2-5; 7 nucleotides align to TRBD2. Germline V gives CDR1 LNHDA, CDR2 SQIVND (reference sequence). The trim removed 2 bases at V and 5 bases at J, leaving 8 bases unmatched. The CDR3 spans 15 residues. The CDR3 DNA follows: TGTGCCAGTAGTATAACGGTGACTAGCTTCGAGACCCAGTACTTC. It specifies CASSITVTSFETQYF.

The CDR3 sequence: CASSLGSRGLATEAFF. CDR3 DNA: TGCGCCAGCAGCTTGGGGTCCAGGGGGTTGGCCACTGAAGCTTTCTTT. The chain carries TRBV5-1 and TRBJ1-1; TRBD1 agrees at 7 bases. CDR1 SGHRS and CDR2 YFSETQ come from the germline V gene. After removal of 0 bases from V and 4 bases from J, the junction contained 9 bases not matched to a gene. The CDR3 covers 16 residues.

The CDR3 protein is CASSLRDRAPGELFF. CDR3 nucleotides: TGTGCCAGCAGCCTCCGGGACAGGGCTCCCGGGGAGCTGTTTTTT. The chain uses TRBV7-3 and TRBJ2-2, with TRBD1 matching over 9 bases. CDR1 SGHTA and CDR2 FQGTGA come from the germline V gene. The CDR3 runs 15 residues. J lost 6 bases, V lost 5 bases, and 7 bases had no gene match. The entire variable domain, with the rest obtained from reference TRBV7-3 and TRBJ2-2, is as follows: GAGVSQTPSNKVTEKGKYVELRCDPISGHTALYWYRQSLGQGPEFLIYFQGTGAADDSGLPNDRFFAVRPEGSVSTLKIQRTERGDSAVYLCASSLRDRAPGELFFGEGSRLTVL.

The J gene is TRBJ1-2, the V gene TRBV12-3 or TRBV12-4, with D possibly being TRBD1 (6 bases). This CDR3 is 13 amino acids long. The V end lost 1 base, the J end lost 8 bases, and 11 bases lay between the germline ends. The DNA of the CDR3 is TGTGCCAGCAGTTTAGTCACAGGGCGAGGCTACACCTTC. Encoded protein: CASSLVTGRGYTF.

The J gene is TRBJ2-3, the V gene TRBV30, with 8 bases matching TRBD2. CDR3 length: 17 amino acids. V was clipped by 3 bases and J by 6 bases; unmatched bases: 17. In germline, CDR1 is GTSNPN, CDR2 SVGIG (reference sequence). The CDR3: CAWSVSTGGPLWDTQYF. The CDR3 DNA sequence: TGTGCCTGGAGCGTCTCGACGGGAGGGCCCCTTTGGGATACGCAGTATTTT.

This clone was observed once. As DNA, the CDR3 is TGTGCCAGCAGGCCGAGTAGCGGGGGGGCAGATACGCAGTATTTT. Amino acids: CASRPSSGGADTQYF. The chain couples TRBV7-2 to TRBJ2-3; 11 nucleotides line up with TRBD2. Germline lookup yields CDR1 SGHTA and CDR2 FQGNSA. V shed 6 bases, J shed 4 bases, and the junction held 6 bases outside the gene matches. The CDR3 sequence is 15 residues long.

The genes are TRBV11-2 and TRBJ1-3, with TRBD1 identical over 9 bases. V lost 4 bases to trimming and J lost 4 bases; unmatched junction nucleotides: 2. Germline CDR1 and CDR2: SGHAT and FQNNGV. The CDR3 contains 14 residues. The CDR3 region is CASSSTGGGNTIYF. CDR3 DNA: TGTGCCAGCAGCTCTACAGGGGGCGGAAACACCATATATTTT. The variable domain in full, with the rest retrieved from reference TRBV11-2 and TRBJ1-3, is EAGVAQSPRYKIIEKRQSVAFWCNPISGHATLYWYQQILGQGPKLLIQFQNNGVVDDSQLPKDRFSAERLKGVDSTLKIQPAKLEDSAVYLCASSSTGGGNTIYFGEGSWLTVV.

V gene TRBV5-1 combines with J gene TRBJ2-1; D is possibly TRBD2 (7 bases). Germline CDR1 is SGHRS and CDR2 is YFSETQ. This CDR3 has 16 amino acids. The germline V and J ends were trimmed by 0 bases and 4 bases, with 14 bases remaining between them. This CDR3 reads CASSLAAGAIYNEQFF. Written as DNA, the CDR3 is TGCGCCAGCAGCTTGGCCGCGGGGGCTATTTACAATGAGCAGTTCTTC.